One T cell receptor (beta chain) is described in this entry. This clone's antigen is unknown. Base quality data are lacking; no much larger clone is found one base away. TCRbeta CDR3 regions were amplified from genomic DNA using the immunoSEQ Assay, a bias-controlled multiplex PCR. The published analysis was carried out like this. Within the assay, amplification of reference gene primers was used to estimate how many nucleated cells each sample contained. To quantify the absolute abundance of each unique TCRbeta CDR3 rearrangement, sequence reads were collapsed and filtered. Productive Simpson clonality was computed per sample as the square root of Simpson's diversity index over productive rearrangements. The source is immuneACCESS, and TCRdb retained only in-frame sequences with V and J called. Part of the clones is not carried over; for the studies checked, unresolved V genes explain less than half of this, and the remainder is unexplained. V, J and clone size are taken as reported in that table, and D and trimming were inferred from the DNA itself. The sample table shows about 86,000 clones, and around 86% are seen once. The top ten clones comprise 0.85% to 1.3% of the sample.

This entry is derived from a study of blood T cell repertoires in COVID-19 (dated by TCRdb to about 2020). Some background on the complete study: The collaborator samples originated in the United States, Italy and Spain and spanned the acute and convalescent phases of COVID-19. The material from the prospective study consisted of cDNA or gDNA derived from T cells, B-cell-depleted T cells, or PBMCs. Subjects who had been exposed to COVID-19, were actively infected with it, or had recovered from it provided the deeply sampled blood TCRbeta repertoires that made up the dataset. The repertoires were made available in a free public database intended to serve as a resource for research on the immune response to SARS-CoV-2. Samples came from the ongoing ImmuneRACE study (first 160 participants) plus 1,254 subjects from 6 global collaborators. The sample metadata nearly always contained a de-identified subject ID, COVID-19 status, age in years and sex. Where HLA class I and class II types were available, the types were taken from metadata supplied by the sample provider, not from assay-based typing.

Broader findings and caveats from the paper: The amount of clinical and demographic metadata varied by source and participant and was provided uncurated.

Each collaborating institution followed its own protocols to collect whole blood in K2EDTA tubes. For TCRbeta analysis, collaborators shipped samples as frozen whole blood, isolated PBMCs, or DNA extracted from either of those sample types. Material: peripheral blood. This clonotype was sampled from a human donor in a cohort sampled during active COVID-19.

The CDR3 protein is CASSMVKRHFNNEQFF. The base sequence is TGTGCCAGTAGTATGGTTAAGAGACACTTTAACAATGAGCAGTTCTTC. The chain uses TRBV19 and TRBJ2-1, with the D gene call left open. Taken from the germline V gene (reference sequence), the CDR1 and CDR2 loops are LNHDA and SQIVND. The CDR3 starts with the cysteine, ends with the phenylalanine, and has 16 residues. Just CDR3 DNA is preserved here, 48 bases in frame from base 1. The V and J ends are trimmed by 3 bases and 5 bases, leaving 17 bases between them.